A single T cell receptor (beta chain) is shown here with its context. Antigen specificity is unknown. The data were obtained in a study of beta chain features in type 1 diabetes. Findings and limits, study-wide: Patients with Type 1 diabetes showed moderately but significantly shorter TCRB CDR3s in all four CD4+ subsets. High TCR expression in some cells could lead to their over-representation in cDNA sequencing. Here, the possible influence of HLA type (on TCRB rearrangement) remained unresolved.

Cell sorting via CD45RO/CCR7/CD25/CD127/CD95/CD27 was performed to obtain CD4+ naive, central memory, regulatory and stem cell-like memory cells. Reverse transcribing all isolated RNA meant expressed TCRB transcripts were sequenced. For naive, central memory and regulatory T cell samples, reads averaged around 3.5 million. The protocol was immunoSEQ multiplex PCR, while the TCRdb copy is restricted to in-frame clones and leaves out a portion. The sample records about 740,000 clones, about an eighth being singletons. The CDR3 consists of 12 residues. The germline gives CDR1 SNHLY, CDR2 FYNNEI. V lost 4 bases and J 7 bases, leaving 7 bases between the germline ends.

This clonotype was obtained from a man between 18 and 35 years old with type 1 diabetes. Sequencing was carried out using naive CD4+ T cells from blood. V gene TRBV2 combines with J gene TRBJ2-2; D is ambiguous. Here the CDR3 reads CASSVQDGELFF. CDR3 nucleotides: TGTGCCAGCAGTGTCCAGGACGGGGAGCTGTTTTTT.